The 4 T cell receptor beta chains in this list originate from one sample, sequenced in a study of T-cell reconstitution after alpha-beta-depleted transplantation in children. Unique molecular identifiers featured in how the TCRbeta library was prepared. TCRdb re-derived calls from the PCR reads in MiXCR, one entry per CDR3 protein. The sample holds about 980,000 distinct CDR3 sequences, about 31% seen once. The sample here was PBMCs, mostly from graft donor cells, taken 360 days after TCRalphabeta/CD19-depleted stem cell transplant. Source of these receptors: a boy under two years old who had a stem cell transplant for SCID, so the T cells may come from the graft donor.

This clonotype was found a few times. This sequence joins TRBV29-1 and TRBJ2-1; 16 nucleotides align to TRBD2. CDR1 is SQVTM, CDR2 ANQGSEA, per germline. The CDR3 is 15 residues long. V shed 6 bases and J 10 bases; nucleotides not matched to a gene: 9. The CDR3 reads CSVALGLAGGREQFF. The DNA of the CDR3 is TGCAGCGTCGCCCTGGGACTAGCGGGGGGGCGGGAGCAGTTCTTC.

There are many counts of this clonotype. The genes are TRBV12-3 or TRBV12-4 and TRBJ2-3, with a tentative D call TRBD1 (6 bases). Trimming removed 2 bases from V and 1 base from J, with 16 bases in between. The CDR3 runs to 17 residues. This CDR3 reads CASSLLWGLEGTDTQYF. The CDR3 coding sequence is TGTGCCAGCAGTTTACTATGGGGGCTTGAGGGCACAGATACGCAGTATTTT.

This clonotype was recorded a few times. This sequence joins TRBV13 and TRBJ2-3; D remains ambiguous. The V gene's germline CDR1 is PRHDT and CDR2 FYEKMQ (reference sequence). V dropped 6 bases and J dropped 1 base, with 14 bases sitting between them. The CDR3 consists of 15 residues. CDR3 sequence: CASSSTRLGTDTQYF. CDR3 in DNA: TGTGCCAGCAGTTCGACCCGACTTGGCACAGATACGCAGTATTTT. The variable domain in full, with the rest retrieved from reference TRBV13 and TRBJ2-3, is AAGVIQSPRHLIKEKRETATLKCYPIPRHDTVYWYQQGPGQDPQFLISFYEKMQSDKGSIPDRFSAQQFSDYHSELNMSSLELGDSALYFCASSSTRLGTDTQYFGPGTRLTVL.

V is TRBV6-1 and J is TRBJ1-6; a weak D match, TRBD1 (5 bases). Between the trimmed V and J ends, which lost 7 bases and 7 bases, there was a span of 23 bases. The CDR3 covers 17 residues. Germline loops: CDR1 MNHNS, CDR2 SASEGT. Written as DNA, the CDR3 is TGTGCCAGCACCCAAGGGTGGTGGTGGGGCAGGAATTCACCCCTCCACTTT. This sequence encodes CASTQGWWWGRNSPLHF.